A selection of T cell receptor beta chains follows, all from one sample in a study of T cell responses to AZD1222 COVID-19 vaccine. Produced via immunoSEQ multiplex PCR; TCRdb's table is partial and in-frame only. The data show around 130,000 clones, more than 90% seen once. Sequencing used peripheral blood, obtained 28 days after the second AZD1222 dose. Source of these receptors: an adult who received the AZD1222 COVID-19 vaccine. Both conserved end residues are part of each CDR3. Each record gives: D gene, V gene, J gene, clone size, CDR3 protein, CDR3 DNA. The D gene is left open where the match is weak. Clone size appears in some rows only: once, few, many, or a class for an expanded clone.

>TRBD1|TRBV15|TRBJ1-1|NA
CATSRGQGWTEAFF
TGTGCCACCAGCAGAGGACAGGGTTGGACTGAAGCTTTCTTT
>TRBD1|TRBV24-1|TRBJ1-4|few
CATSPLGQGATNEKLFF
TGTGCCACCAGTCCCCTCGGACAGGGAGCAACTAATGAAAAACTGTTTTTT
>NA|TRBV3-1/TRBV3-2|TRBJ1-5|once
CASSPYGGGNQPQHF
TGTGCCAGCAGCCCATACGGGGGAGGGAATCAGCCCCAGCATTTT
>NA|TRBV28|TRBJ1-2|NA
CASSYRDYGYTF
TGTGCCAGCAGTTACAGGGACTATGGCTACACCTTC
>NA|TRBV2|TRBJ2-2|NA
CASRPGTLNTGELFF
TGTGCCAGCCGCCCCGGGACACTTAACACCGGGGAGCTGTTTTTT
>NA|TRBV7-3|TRBJ1-1|once
CASSLLSATGMAFF
TGTGCCAGCAGCTTATTATCAGCTACCGGGATGGCTTTCTTT
>TRBD1|TRBV4-2|TRBJ2-1|NA
CASSQGGPDRGGNEQFF
TGTGCCAGCAGCCAAGGAGGGCCGGACAGGGGAGGCAATGAGCAGTTCTTC
>NA|TRBV5-1|TRBJ1-5|NA
CASSLVGGLGPQHF
TGCGCCAGCAGCTTGGTCGGGGGATTGGGCCCCCAGCATTTT
>TRBD1|TRBV30|TRBJ2-1|NA
CAWSYRGRGSQFF
TGTGCCTGGAGTTACAGGGGGCGAGGATCGCAGTTCTTC
>NA|TRBV15|TRBJ2-5|NA
CATSREVRETQYF
TGTGCCACCAGCAGAGAGGTCCGAGAGACCCAGTACTTC
>TRBD1|TRBV30|TRBJ1-1|NA
CAWSRTGRTEAFF
TGTGCCTGGAGCAGGACAGGGCGCACTGAAGCTTTCTTT
>TRBD2|TRBV6-5|TRBJ2-5|NA
CASSYGGGGKTQYF
TGTGCCAGCAGTTACGGCGGGGGGGGAAAGACCCAGTACTTC
>TRBD1|TRBV4-3|TRBJ2-7|NA
CASSQSTGSSYEQYF
TGCGCCAGCAGCCAATCGACAGGGTCCTCCTACGAGCAGTACTTC
>TRBD2|TRBV3-1/TRBV3-2|TRBJ2-5|NA
CASSRTTSGGQAQYF
TGTGCCAGCAGCCGGACGACTAGCGGGGGCCAGGCCCAGTACTTC
>NA|TRBV30|TRBJ2-7|NA
CAWSGTGSYEQYF
TGTGCCTGGAGTGGAACGGGGAGCTACGAGCAGTACTTC
>TRBD1|TRBV7-2|TRBJ2-5|NA
CASSVPTGSRETQYF
TGTGCCAGCAGCGTCCCGACAGGGTCTCGGGAGACCCAGTACTTC
>TRBD1|TRBV28|TRBJ2-7|NA
CASSPRTGGPYEQYF
TGTGCCAGCAGCCCCCGGACAGGGGGCCCCTACGAGCAGTACTTC
>TRBD2|TRBV5-6|TRBJ2-3|NA
CASSPGLAGADTQYF
TGTGCCAGCAGCCCGGGACTAGCGGGGGCAGATACGCAGTATTTT
>NA|TRBV27|TRBJ1-2|NA
CASSFVGPIHYGYTF
TGTGCCAGCAGTTTTGTGGGTCCAATCCACTATGGCTACACCTTC
>TRBD1|TRBV5-5|TRBJ1-5|NA
CASSFGQGNQPQHF
TGTGCCAGCAGCTTCGGACAGGGGAATCAGCCCCAGCATTTT
>NA|TRBV6-5|TRBJ2-5|NA
CASSWGRAEAETQYF
TGTGCCAGCAGTTGGGGAAGAGCGGAAGCGGAGACCCAGTACTTC
>NA|TRBV7-2|TRBJ1-1|few
CASSPPGRSEAFF
TGTGCCAGCAGCCCACCTGGACGGTCCGAAGCTTTCTTT
>TRBD2|TRBV10-1|TRBJ2-5|NA
CASSDWGAGYQETQYF
TGCGCCAGCAGTGATTGGGGAGCGGGGTACCAAGAGACCCAGTACTTC
>TRBD1|TRBV27|TRBJ1-2|once
CASTRTGDYGYTF
TGTGCCAGCACCCGGACAGGGGACTATGGCTACACCTTC
>NA|TRBV11-2|TRBJ2-7|NA
CASTPFSEQYF
TGTGCCAGCACCCCCTTCTCCGAGCAGTACTTC
>NA|TRBV6-1|TRBJ1-1|NA
CASSEKENTEAFF
TGTGCCAGCAGTGAAAAGGAGAACACTGAAGCTTTCTTT
>TRBD2|TRBV19|TRBJ2-2|NA
CASTEPGNSGGPTGELFF
TGTGCCAGTACTGAACCCGGGAATAGCGGGGGCCCCACCGGGGAGCTGTTTTTT
>NA|TRBV18|TRBJ1-1|NA
CASSSRVTGGNTEAFF
TGTGCCAGCTCATCTAGGGTGACGGGAGGAAACACTGAAGCTTTCTTT
>NA|TRBV7-8|TRBJ1-6|NA
CASSLAHGSPLHF
TGTGCCAGCAGCTTAGCGCATGGTTCACCCCTCCACTTT
>TRBD1|TRBV11-3|TRBJ2-7|NA
CASSPTRDRAIYEQYF
TGTGCCAGCAGCCCTACCCGGGACAGGGCGATATACGAGCAGTACTTC
>NA|TRBV6-5|TRBJ1-2|NA
CASSYSTDSLYGYTF
TGTGCCAGCAGTTACTCGACGGACTCTCTTTATGGCTACACCTTC
>NA|TRBV6-1|TRBJ2-1|NA
CASSEPRRPPPYNEQFF
TGTGCCAGCAGTGAACCCCGGCGCCCGCCTCCCTACAATGAGCAGTTCTTC
>NA|TRBV10-3|TRBJ1-4|NA
CAISEGPGGEKLFF
TGTGCCATCAGTGAAGGACCGGGAGGGGAAAAACTGTTTTTT
>NA|TRBV15|TRBJ2-1|NA
CATSRDDPAWRSSYNEQFF
TGTGCCACCAGCAGAGATGACCCAGCCTGGAGGAGCTCCTACAATGAGCAGTTCTTC
>NA|TRBV9|TRBJ2-3|NA
CASSVGPQGSDTQYF
TGTGCCAGCAGCGTAGGCCCCCAGGGATCAGATACGCAGTATTTT
>TRBD1|TRBV19|TRBJ1-2|NA
CASSPGQGSYGYTF
TGTGCCAGTAGCCCGGGACAGGGAAGCTATGGCTACACCTTC
>TRBD1|TRBV10-3|TRBJ2-7|NA
CAISEGDRSYEQYF
TGTGCCATCAGTGAGGGGGACAGGAGCTACGAGCAGTACTTC
>TRBD2|TRBV9|TRBJ2-3|NA
CASSALAGDYTDTQYF
TGTGCCAGCAGCGCCCTAGCGGGGGATTACACAGATACGCAGTATTTT
>NA|TRBV7-9|TRBJ1-2|NA
CASSRGGERVGYTF
TGTGCCAGCAGCCGCGGGGGGGAACGGGTTGGCTACACCTTC
>NA|TRBV14|TRBJ1-5|NA
CASSQPNQPQHF
TGTGCCAGCAGCCAACCTAATCAGCCCCAGCATTTT
>TRBD1|TRBV19|TRBJ1-2|NA
CASSTSGQPRGYTF
TGTGCCAGTAGTACCTCGGGACAGCCTCGCGGCTACACCTTC
>NA|TRBV19|TRBJ1-2|NA
CASSTGSPNGYTF
TGTGCCAGTAGTACTGGATCCCCCAATGGCTACACCTTC
>NA|TRBV5-5|TRBJ2-2|NA
CASRAGHGESHTGELFF
TGTGCCAGCAGAGCCGGACATGGAGAATCTCACACCGGGGAGCTGTTTTTT
>NA|TRBV10-1|TRBJ2-2|NA
CASSVGDRLNPGQNTGELFF
TGCGCCAGCAGTGTGGGCGATCGGCTTAACCCGGGACAGAACACCGGGGAGCTGTTTTTT
>NA|TRBV9|TRBJ2-2|NA
CASSLDPNTGELFF
TGTGCCAGCAGCCTCGACCCGAACACCGGGGAGCTGTTTTTT
>TRBD1|TRBV29-1|TRBJ1-1|NA
CSASAQGSAEAFF
TGCAGCGCGTCGGCACAGGGGAGTGCTGAAGCTTTCTTT
>NA|TRBV19|TRBJ2-3|NA
CASRNGRRTDTQYF
TGTGCCAGTAGGAACGGGAGACGCACAGATACGCAGTATTTT
>TRBD1|TRBV5-6|TRBJ1-2|few
CASSWDRASYGYTF
TGTGCCAGCAGCTGGGACAGGGCCAGCTATGGCTACACCTTC
>NA|TRBV21-1|TRBJ1-5|NA
CATRQGAGQPQHF
TGTGCCACCCGACAGGGGGCAGGACAGCCCCAGCATTTT
>NA|TRBV7-2|TRBJ2-7|NA
CASSLAIGPTEGFYEQYF
TGTGCCAGCAGCTTAGCAATTGGGCCGACCGAAGGGTTCTACGAGCAGTACTTC
>NA|TRBV11-3|TRBJ1-5|NA
CASSFGRDQPQHF
TGTGCCAGCAGCTTTGGCAGGGACCAGCCCCAGCATTTT
>NA|TRBV5-5|TRBJ2-7|NA
CASSDRQAYEQYF
TGTGCCAGCAGCGACCGACAGGCGTACGAGCAGTACTTC
>NA|TRBV9|TRBJ1-4|NA
CASSVGLMTAASTNEKLFF
TGTGCCAGCAGCGTAGGGCTCATGACGGCAGCATCAACTAATGAAAAACTGTTTTTT
>TRBD2|TRBV19|TRBJ2-3|NA
CASQRREGGSDTQYF
TGTGCCAGTCAACGTCGGGAGGGTGGCTCAGATACGCAGTATTTT